The T cell receptor beta chain described here comes from a study of Ad26.COV2.S vaccination and SARS-CoV-2 variants. The CDR3 covers 15 residues. V was pared by 5 bases and J by 0 bases, with 3 bases of the junction left unmatched. Germline V gene data show CDR1 as SGHTA and CDR2 as FQGTGA. Assay used: immunoSEQ multiplex PCR; TCRdb lists only in-frame clones, some missing. This table has 350,000 to 450,000 clones, around four fifths appearing once. Treatment defined: some 19 received Ad26.COV2.S at low or high dose, single or two shots; 5 received placebo; per-sample allocation not given. Sampling occurred on day 63 after the first vaccine or placebo injection. In this sample, this clone turned up once.

The specimen comprised peripheral blood, sampled in a trial of Ad26.COV2.S vaccine versus placebo. The chain is built from TRBV7-3 and TRBJ2-2; TRBD1 agrees at 7 bases. This TCR came from a person aged 18-60 years who received the Ad26.COV2.S COVID-19 vaccine or a placebo. The CDR3: CASSLGQSNTGELFF. CDR3 nucleotide sequence: TGTGCCAGCAGCCTGGGACAGTCGAACACCGGGGAGCTGTTTTTT.